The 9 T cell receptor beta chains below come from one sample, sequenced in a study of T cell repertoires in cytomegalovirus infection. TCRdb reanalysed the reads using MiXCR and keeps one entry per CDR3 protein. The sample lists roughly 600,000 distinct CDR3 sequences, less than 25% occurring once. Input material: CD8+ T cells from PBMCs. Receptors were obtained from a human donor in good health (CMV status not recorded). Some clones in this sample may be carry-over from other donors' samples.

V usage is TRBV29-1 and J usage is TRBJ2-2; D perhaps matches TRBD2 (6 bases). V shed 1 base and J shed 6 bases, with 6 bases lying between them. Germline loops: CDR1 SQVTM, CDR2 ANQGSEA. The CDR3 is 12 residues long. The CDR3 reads CSVEGEAGELFF. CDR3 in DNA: TGCAGCGTTGAAGGGGAGGCCGGGGAGCTGTTTTTT.

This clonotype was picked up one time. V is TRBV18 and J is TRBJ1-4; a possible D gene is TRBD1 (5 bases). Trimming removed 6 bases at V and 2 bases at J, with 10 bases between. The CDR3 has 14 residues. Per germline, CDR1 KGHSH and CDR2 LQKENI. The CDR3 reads CASSEGTTNEKLFF. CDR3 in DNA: TGTGCCAGCTCCGAGGGGACTACTAATGAAAAACTGTTTTTT. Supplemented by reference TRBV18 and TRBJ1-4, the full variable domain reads NAGVMQNPRHLVRRRGQEARLRCSPMKGHSHVYWYRQLPEEGLKFMVYLQKENIIDESGMPKERFSAEFPKEGPSILRIQQVVRGDSAAYFCASSEGTTNEKLFFGSGTQLSVL.

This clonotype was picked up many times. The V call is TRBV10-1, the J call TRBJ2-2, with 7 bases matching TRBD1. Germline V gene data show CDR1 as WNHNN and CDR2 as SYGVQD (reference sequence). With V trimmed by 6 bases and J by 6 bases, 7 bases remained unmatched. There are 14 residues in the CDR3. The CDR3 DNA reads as TGCGCCAGCAGCACAGGGGACAGATCCGGGGAGCTGTTTTTT. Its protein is CASSTGDRSGELFF.

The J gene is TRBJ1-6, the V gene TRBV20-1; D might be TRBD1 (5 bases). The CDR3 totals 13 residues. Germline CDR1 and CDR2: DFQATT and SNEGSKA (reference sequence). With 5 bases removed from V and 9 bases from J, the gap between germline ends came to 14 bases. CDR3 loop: CSAPQGKGSPLHF. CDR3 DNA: TGCAGTGCTCCCCAGGGCAAAGGTTCACCCCTCCACTTT.

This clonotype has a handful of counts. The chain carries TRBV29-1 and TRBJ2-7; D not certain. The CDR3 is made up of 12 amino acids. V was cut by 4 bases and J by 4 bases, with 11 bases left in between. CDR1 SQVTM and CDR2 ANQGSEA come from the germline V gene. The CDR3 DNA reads TGCAGCGTTGCCGATAGTGAATACGAGCAGTACGTC. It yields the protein CSVADSEYEQYV.

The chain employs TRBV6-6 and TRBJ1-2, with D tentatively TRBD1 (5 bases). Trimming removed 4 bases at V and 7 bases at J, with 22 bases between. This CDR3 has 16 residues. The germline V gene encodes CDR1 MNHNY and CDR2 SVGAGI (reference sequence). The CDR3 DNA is TGTGCCAGCAGTTCCCTCGAGGCCCGAGGGACTATTGGCTACACCTTC. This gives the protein CASSSLEARGTIGYTF.

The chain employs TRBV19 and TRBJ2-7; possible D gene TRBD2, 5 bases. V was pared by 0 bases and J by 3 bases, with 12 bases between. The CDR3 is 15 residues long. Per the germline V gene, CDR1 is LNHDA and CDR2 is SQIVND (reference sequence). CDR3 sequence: CASSIEVPGNYEQYF. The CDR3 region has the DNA TGTGCCAGTAGTATAGAGGTTCCGGGGAACTACGAGCAGTACTTC.

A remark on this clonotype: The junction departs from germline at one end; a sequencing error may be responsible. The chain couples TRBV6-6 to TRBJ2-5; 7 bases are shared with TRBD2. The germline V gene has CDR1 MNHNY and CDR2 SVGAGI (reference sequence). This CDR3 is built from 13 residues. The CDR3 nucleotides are TGTGTCAGCACTGGGGGGGGACGGGAGACCCAGTACTTC. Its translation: CVSTGGGRETQYF.

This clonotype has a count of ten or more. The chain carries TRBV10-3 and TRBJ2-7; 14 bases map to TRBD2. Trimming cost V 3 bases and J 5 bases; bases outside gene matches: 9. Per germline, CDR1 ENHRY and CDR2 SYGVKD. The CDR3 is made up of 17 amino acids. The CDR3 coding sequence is TGTGCCATCAGTGATCGGGGACTAGCGGGGGTCTGGAACGAGCAGTACTTC. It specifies CAISDRGLAGVWNEQYF.